This TCR beta chain was sequenced for a study of OX40 agonist ivuxolimab in advanced cancers. Study-level information: Each dose-escalation patient presented with hepatocellular carcinoma, melanoma, renal cell or head and neck cancer.

Overall study results and limits: Patients with a partial response at 0.1-3.0 mg/kg had among the lowest clonal expansion. Among the nonresponders, some also had low normalized T-cell clonal expansion. Expanded clones were, on average, more numerous among CD8+ T cells than CD4+.

The V and J ends lost 3 bases and 4 bases respectively, with 19 bases between them. Germline CDR1 reads LNHDA; CDR2 reads SQIVND (reference sequence). There are 17 residues in the CDR3. As to this clone: Its antigen is unknown.

Clones were read by immunoSEQ multiplex PCR, and TCRdb kept only the in-frame ones, dropping some. The sample gives about 69,000 clones, approximately 90% of which show up once; around 0.3% is in the top ten. The clonotype was recovered from an adult with an advanced solid tumor such as melanoma, head and neck, liver or kidney cancer. The chain recombines TRBV19 with TRBJ1-5, with D tentatively TRBD1 (5 bases). The material sequenced was CD4+ or CD8+ T cells sorted from blood, taken in a trial of the OX40 agonist ivuxolimab. The CDR3 sequence is CASSMMGPQGINQPQHF. As DNA, the CDR3 is TGTGCCAGTAGTATGATGGGACCTCAGGGAATTAATCAGCCCCAGCATTTT.